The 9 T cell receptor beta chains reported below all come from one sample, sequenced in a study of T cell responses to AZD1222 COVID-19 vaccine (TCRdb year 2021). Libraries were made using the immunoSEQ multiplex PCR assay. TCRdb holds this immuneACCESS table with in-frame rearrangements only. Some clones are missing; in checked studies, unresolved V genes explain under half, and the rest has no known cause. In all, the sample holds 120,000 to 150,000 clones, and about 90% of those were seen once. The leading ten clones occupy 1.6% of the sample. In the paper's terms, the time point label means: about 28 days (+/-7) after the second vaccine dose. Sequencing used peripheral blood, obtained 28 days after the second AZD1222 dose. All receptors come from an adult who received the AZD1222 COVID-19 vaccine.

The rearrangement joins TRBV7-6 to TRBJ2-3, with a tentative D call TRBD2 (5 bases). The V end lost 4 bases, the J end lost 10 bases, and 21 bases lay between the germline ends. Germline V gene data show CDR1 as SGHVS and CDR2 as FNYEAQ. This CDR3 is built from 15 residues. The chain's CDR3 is CASSSIEGLRNSQYF. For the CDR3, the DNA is TGTGCCAGCAGCTCGATAGAGGGCCTAAGGAATTCGCAGTATTTT.

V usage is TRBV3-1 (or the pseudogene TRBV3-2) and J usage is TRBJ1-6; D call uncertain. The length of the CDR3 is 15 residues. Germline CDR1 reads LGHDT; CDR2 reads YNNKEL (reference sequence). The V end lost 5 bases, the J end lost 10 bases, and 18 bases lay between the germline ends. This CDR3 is CASSDRTTPSSPLHF. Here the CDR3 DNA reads TGTGCCAGCAGCGATCGCACAACTCCCTCCTCACCCCTCCACTTT.

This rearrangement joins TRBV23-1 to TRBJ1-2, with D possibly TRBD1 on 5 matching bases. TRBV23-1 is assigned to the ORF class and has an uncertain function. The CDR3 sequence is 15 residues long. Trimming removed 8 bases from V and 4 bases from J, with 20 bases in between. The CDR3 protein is CASLVIRGGGYGYTF. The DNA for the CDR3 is TGCGCCAGCCTCGTAATAAGGGGAGGTGGCTATGGCTACACCTTC.

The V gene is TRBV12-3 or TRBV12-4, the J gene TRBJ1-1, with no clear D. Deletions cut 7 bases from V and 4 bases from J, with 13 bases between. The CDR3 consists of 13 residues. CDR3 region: CASTPTWGTEAFF. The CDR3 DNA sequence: TGTGCCAGCACCCCGACGTGGGGCACTGAAGCTTTCTTT.

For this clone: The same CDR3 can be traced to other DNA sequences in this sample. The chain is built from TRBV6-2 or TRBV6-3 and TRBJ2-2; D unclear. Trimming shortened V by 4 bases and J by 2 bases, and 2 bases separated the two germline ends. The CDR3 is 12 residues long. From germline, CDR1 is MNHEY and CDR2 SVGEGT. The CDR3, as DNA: TGTGCCAGCAGTTCAAACACCGGGGAGCTGTTTTTT. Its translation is CASSSNTGELFF.

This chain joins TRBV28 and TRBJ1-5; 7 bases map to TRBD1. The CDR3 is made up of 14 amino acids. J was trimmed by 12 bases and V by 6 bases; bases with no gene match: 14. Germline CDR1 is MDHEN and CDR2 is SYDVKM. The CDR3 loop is CASRTTGAAGGQHF. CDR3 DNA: TGTGCCAGCAGAACTACAGGGGCCGCTGGGGGCCAGCATTTT.

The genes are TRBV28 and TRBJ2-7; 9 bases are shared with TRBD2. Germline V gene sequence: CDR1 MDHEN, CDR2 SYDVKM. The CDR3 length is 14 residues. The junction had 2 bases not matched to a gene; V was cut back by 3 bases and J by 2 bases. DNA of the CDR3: TGTGCCAGCAGTTTCCCTAGCGGGACCTACGAGCAGTACTTC. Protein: CASSFPSGTYEQYF.

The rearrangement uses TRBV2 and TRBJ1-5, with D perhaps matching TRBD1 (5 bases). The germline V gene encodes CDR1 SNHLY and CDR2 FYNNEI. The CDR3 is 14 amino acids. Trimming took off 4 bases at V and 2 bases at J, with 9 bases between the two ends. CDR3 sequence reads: CASSVGGGNQPQHF. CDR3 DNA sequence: TGTGCCAGCAGTGTGGGGGGTGGCAATCAGCCCCAGCATTTT.

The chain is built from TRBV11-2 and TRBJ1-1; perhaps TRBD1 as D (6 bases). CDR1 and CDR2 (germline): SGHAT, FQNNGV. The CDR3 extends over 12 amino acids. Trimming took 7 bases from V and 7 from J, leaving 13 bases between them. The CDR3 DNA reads TGTGCCAGCACCCACGGGGGCGTTGAAGCTTTCTTT. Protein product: CASTHGGVEAFF.